The source of this T cell receptor (beta chain) is a study of CXCR3-negative and CXCR3-positive naive CD8 T cells. Germline CDR1 reads SGHVS; CDR2 reads FNYEAQ. There are 12 residues in the CDR3. The TRB cDNA libraries were prepared by 5' RACE with UMI labels. TCRdb re-called the 5' RACE reads, yielding one record per CDR3 amino acid sequence without DNA. The sample includes 50,000 to 55,000 distinct CDR3 sequences. Sequenced input: naive CXCR3- CD8+ T cells from blood. Subset of the sample: CD45RO-CCR7+CD27+CD95- naive CD8+ T cells lacking CXCR3 (TNR3-). V gene TRBV7-6 combines with J gene TRBJ2-1. The receptor was derived from a human donor in good health. Some clones in this sample may be carry-over from other donors' samples. CDR3 in amino acids: CASSPTGNEQFF.